This TCR beta chain comes out of a study of CD8 T cells in ankylosing spondylitis. Broader study findings: The authors reported significant enrichment of disease-linked clones in matched ankylosing spondylitis synovial fluid. Several highly homologous variants formed a TCR beta motif that appeared characteristic of ankylosing spondylitis blood. Earlier studies detected some motif variants in reactive arthritis synovial fluid and blood.

The germline CDR1 and CDR2 sequences are WSHSY and SAAADI. There are 15 residues in the CDR3. V lost 3 bases and J lost 4; bases outside the gene matches: 5. Making use of molecular barcodes, quantitative 5'-RACE generated TCR beta libraries. TCRdb used MiXCR to reprocess the 5' RACE reads, holding one entry per CDR3 protein. The repertoire consists of some 330,000 distinct CDR3 sequences, with 6.5% to 10% occurring once and the leading ten covering 13% to 15%. As for this clonotype: Its antigen is not known.

The clonotype was recovered from a male donor with ankylosing spondylitis. Sequenced material: blood, either unsorted or a sorted T cell fraction (not recorded which). The J gene is TRBJ2-2, the V gene TRBV10-2, with 7 positions matching TRBD2. The chain's CDR3 is CASSDAGAVTGELFF. The CDR3 DNA sequence: TGCGCCAGCAGTGACGCGGGAGCAGTCACCGGGGAGCTGTTTTTT.